These 4 T cell receptor beta chains were all obtained from the same sample, sequenced in a study of T cells in Graves' hyperthyroidism and ophthalmopathy. Amplified regions were TCR beta CDR3 sequences from RNA transcripts. HTBI primers drove first-round RT-PCR of the TCR CDR3. TCRdb processed the multiplex PCR reads anew with MiXCR; each CDR3 protein has one entry. The table has about 500,000 distinct CDR3 sequences, around 43% seen once. The sample taken for sequencing was peripheral blood or thyroid tissue (not recorded which). These receptors all come from an adult woman with Graves' disease, either hyperthyroidism or ophthalmopathy (not recorded which).

CDR3 nucleotide sequence: TGCGCCAGCAGCTTCTATGAACAGGGGGTTGACGAGCAGTACTTC. Its protein product is CASSFYEQGVDEQYF. The V and J genes are TRBV5-1 and TRBJ2-7, with 8 positions matching TRBD1. CDR1 SGHRS and CDR2 YFSETQ come from the germline V gene. V shed 2 bases and J 5 bases; nucleotides not matched to a gene: 9. This CDR3 is 15 amino acids long.

The rearrangement joins TRBV7-3 to TRBJ2-1; 7 bases agree with TRBD2. This CDR3 is built from 15 residues. V shed 4 bases and J 7 bases; nucleotides not matched to a gene: 10. Germline CDR1 SGHTA, CDR2 FQGTGA. CDR3 sequence: CASSSTRGVGNEQFF. The CDR3 nucleotides are TGTGCCAGCAGCTCGACCCGGGGGGTTGGAAATGAGCAGTTCTTC. Looking up the rest from reference TRBV7-3 and TRBJ2-1 gives the full variable domain: GAGVSQTPSNKVTEKGKYVELRCDPISGHTALYWYRQSLGQGPEFLIYFQGTGAADDSGLPNDRFFAVRPEGSVSTLKIQRTERGDSAVYLCASSSTRGVGNEQFFGPGTRLTVL.

This clonotype appeared many times. The J gene is TRBJ2-5, the V gene TRBV3-1; TRBD1 matches 9 bases. The CDR3 runs to 15 residues. J lost 5 bases, V lost 3 bases, and 7 bases had no gene match. Germline V gene lookup returns CDR1 LGHDT and CDR2 YNNKEL (reference sequence). The CDR3 sequence: CASSQDRGPWETQYF. For the CDR3, the DNA is TGTGCCAGCAGCCAGGACAGGGGTCCATGGGAGACCCAGTACTTC.

This clonotype was seen ten or more times. This chain connects TRBV2 to TRBJ2-7; 8 nucleotides match TRBD1. V lost 4 bases and J lost 5; bases outside the gene matches: 7. CDR1 is SNHLY and CDR2 is FYNNEI in the germline V gene. The CDR3 is made up of 14 amino acids. The CDR3 loop reads CASSVSDRAHEQYF. In DNA form, the CDR3 reads TGTGCCAGCAGTGTCTCGGACAGGGCCCACGAGCAGTACTTC.